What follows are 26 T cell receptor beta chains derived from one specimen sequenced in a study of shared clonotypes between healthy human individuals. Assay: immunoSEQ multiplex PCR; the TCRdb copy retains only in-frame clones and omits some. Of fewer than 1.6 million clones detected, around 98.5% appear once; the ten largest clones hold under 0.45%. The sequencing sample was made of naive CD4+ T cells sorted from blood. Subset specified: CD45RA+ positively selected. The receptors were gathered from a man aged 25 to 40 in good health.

Here the CDR3 reads CASSAATGSGEKLFF. The CDR3 DNA reads TGTGCCAGCAGTGCCGCCACAGGGTCGGGTGAAAAACTGTTTTTT. J is TRBJ1-4 and V is TRBV25-1, with a weak D call TRBD1 (6 bases). V shed 4 bases and J shed 7 bases, with 16 bases lying between them. The CDR3 consists of 15 residues. Germline V gene data show CDR1 as MGHDK and CDR2 as SYGVNS.

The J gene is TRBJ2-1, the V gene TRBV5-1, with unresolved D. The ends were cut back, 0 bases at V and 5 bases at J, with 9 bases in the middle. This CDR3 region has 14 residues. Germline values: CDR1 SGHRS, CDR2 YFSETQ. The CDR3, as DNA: TGCGCCAGCAGCTTGGCCAGTCGGGACAATGAGCAGTTCTTC. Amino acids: CASSLASRDNEQFF. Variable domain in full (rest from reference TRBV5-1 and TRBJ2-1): KAGVTQTPRYLIKTRGQQVTLSCSPISGHRSVSWYQQTPGQGLQFLFEYFSETQRNKGNFPGRFSGRQFSNSRSEMNVSTLELGDSALYLCASSLASRDNEQFFGPGTRLTVL.

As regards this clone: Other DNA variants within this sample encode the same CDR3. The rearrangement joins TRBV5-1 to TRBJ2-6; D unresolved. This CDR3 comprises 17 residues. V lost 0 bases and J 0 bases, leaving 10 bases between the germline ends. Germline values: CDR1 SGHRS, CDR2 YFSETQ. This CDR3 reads CASSLETAHSGANVLTF. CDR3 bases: TGCGCCAGCAGCTTGGAAACAGCCCACTCTGGGGCCAACGTCCTGACTTTC.

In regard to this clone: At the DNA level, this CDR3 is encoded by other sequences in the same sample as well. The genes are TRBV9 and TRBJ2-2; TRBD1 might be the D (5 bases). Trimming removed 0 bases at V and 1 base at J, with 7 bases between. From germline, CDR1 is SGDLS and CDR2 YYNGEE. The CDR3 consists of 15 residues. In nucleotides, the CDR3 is TGTGCCAGCAGCGTAGGTCAGGGGAACACCGGGGAGCTGTTTTTT. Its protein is CASSVGQGNTGELFF. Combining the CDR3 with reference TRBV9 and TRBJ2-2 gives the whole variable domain DSGVTQTPKHLITATGQRVTLRCSPRSGDLSVYWYQQSLDQGLQFLIQYYNGEERAKGNILERFSAQQFPDLHSELNLSSLELGDSALYFCASSVGQGNTGELFFGEGSRLTVL.

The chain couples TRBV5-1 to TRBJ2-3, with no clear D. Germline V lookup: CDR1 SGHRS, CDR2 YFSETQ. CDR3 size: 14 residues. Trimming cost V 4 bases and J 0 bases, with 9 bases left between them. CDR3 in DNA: TGCGCCAGCAGCCCACAGAGTAGCACAGATACGCAGTATTTT. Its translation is CASSPQSSTDTQYF. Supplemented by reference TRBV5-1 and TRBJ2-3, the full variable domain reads KAGVTQTPRYLIKTRGQQVTLSCSPISGHRSVSWYQQTPGQGLQFLFEYFSETQRNKGNFPGRFSGRQFSNSRSEMNVSTLELGDSALYLCASSPQSSTDTQYFGPGTRLTVL.

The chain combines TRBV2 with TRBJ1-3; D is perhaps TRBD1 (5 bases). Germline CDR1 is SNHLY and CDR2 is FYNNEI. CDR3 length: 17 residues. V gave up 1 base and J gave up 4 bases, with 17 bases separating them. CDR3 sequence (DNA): TGTGCCAGCAGTGAAGATTTGTTGGGGACGAGGGGAAACACCATATATTTT. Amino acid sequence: CASSEDLLGTRGNTIYF.

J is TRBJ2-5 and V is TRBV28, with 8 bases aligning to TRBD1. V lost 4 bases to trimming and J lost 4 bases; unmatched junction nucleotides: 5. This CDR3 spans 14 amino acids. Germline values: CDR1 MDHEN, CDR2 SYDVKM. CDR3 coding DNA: TGTGCCAGCAGTTCCGCACAGGGGGGAGAGACCCAGTACTTC. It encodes CASSSAQGGETQYF.

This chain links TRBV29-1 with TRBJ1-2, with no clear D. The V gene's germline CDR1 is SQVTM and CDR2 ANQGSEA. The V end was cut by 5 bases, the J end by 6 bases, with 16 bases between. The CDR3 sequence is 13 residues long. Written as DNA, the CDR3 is TGCAGCGTTTCCCCGTCGTTAGGGAATGGCTACACCTTC. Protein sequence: CSVSPSLGNGYTF.

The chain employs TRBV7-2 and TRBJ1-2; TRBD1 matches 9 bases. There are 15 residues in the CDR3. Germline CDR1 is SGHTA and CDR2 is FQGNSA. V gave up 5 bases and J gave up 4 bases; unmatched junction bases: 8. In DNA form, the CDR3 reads TGTGCCAGCAGCCGAACAGGGGGCGCTGGCTATGGCTACACCTTC. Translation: CASSRTGGAGYGYTF.

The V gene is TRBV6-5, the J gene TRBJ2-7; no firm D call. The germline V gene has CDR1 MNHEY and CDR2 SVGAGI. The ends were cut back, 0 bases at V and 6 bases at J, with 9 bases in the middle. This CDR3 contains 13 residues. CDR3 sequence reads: CASSYSRLTEQYF. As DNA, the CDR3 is TGTGCCAGCAGTTACTCGCGACTGACCGAGCAGTACTTC.

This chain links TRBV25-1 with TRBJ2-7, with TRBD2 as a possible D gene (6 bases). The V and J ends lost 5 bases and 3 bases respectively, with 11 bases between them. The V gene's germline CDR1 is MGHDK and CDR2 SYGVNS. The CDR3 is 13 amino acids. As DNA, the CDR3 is TGTGCCAGCAGTAAAATCGGGGGCTACGAGCAGTACTTC. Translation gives CASSKIGGYEQYF.

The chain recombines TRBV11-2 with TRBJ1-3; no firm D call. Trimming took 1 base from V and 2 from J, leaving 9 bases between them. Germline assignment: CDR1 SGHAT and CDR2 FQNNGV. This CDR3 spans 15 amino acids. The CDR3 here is CASSLVKGAGNTIYF. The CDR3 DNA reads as TGTGCCAGCAGCTTAGTTAAGGGTGCTGGAAACACCATATATTTT.

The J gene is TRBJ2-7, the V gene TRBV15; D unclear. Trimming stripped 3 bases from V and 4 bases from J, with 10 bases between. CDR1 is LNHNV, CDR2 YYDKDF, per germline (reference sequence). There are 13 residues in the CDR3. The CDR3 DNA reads TGTGCCACCAGCAGGGCGTATTCGTACGAGCAGTACTTC. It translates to CATSRAYSYEQYF.

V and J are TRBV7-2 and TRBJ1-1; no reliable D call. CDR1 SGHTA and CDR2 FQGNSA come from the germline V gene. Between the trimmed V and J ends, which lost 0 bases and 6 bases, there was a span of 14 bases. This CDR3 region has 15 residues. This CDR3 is CASSLAGFGYAEAFF. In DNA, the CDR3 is TGTGCCAGCAGCTTAGCGGGGTTCGGGTATGCTGAAGCTTTCTTT. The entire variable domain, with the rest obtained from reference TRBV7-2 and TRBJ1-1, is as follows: GAGVSQSPSNKVTEKGKDVELRCDPISGHTALYWYRQSLGQGLEFLIYFQGNSAPDKSGLPSDRFSAERTGGSVSTLTIQRTQQEDSAVYLCASSLAGFGYAEAFFGQGTRLTVV.

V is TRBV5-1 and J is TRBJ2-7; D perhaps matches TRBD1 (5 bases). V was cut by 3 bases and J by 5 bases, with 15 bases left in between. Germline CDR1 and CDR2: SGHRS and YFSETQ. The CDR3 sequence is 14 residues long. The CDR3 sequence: CASSSDTTYDEQYF. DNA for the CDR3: TGCGCCAGCAGCTCGGACACAACCTACGACGAGCAGTACTTC.

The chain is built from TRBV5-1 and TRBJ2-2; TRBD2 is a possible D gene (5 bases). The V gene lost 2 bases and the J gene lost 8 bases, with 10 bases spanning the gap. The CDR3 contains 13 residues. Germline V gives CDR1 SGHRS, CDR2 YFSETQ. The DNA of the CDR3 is TGCGCCAGCAGCTTCCAAGGGAGAGGGGAGCTGTTTTTT. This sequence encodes CASSFQGRGELFF.

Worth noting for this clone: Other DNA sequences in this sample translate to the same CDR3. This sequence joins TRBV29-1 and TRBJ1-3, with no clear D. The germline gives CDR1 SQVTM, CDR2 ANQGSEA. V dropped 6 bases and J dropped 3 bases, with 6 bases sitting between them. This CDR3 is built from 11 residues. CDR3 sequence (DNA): TGCAGCGTGTGGGGTGGAAACACCATATATTTT. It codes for CSVWGGNTIYF.

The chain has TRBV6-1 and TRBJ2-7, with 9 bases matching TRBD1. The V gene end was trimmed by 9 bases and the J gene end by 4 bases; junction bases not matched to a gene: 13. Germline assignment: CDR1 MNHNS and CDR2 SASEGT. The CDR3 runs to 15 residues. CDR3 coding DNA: TGTGCCAGAGTTACTCCGGGACAGGGAGGGTACGAGCAGTACTTC. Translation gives CARVTPGQGGYEQYF.

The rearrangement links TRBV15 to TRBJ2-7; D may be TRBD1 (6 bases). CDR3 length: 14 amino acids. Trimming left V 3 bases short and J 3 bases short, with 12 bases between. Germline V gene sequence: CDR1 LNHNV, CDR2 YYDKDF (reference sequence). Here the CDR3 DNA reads TGTGCCACCAGCAGTCACAGGGTAAACTACGAGCAGTACTTC. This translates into CATSSHRVNYEQYF.

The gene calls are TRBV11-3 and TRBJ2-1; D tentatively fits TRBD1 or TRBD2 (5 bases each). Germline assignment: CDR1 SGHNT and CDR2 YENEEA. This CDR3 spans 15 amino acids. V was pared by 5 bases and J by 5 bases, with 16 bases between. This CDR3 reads CASSKARGPDNEQFF. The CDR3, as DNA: TGTGCCAGCAGCAAGGCTCGGGGCCCCGACAATGAGCAGTTCTTC. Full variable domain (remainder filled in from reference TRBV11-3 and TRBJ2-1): EAGVVQSPRYKIIEKKQPVAFWCNPISGHNTLYWYLQNLGQGPELLIRYENEEAVDDSQLPKDRFSAERLKGVDSTLKIQPAELGDSAVYLCASSKARGPDNEQFFGPGTRLTVL.

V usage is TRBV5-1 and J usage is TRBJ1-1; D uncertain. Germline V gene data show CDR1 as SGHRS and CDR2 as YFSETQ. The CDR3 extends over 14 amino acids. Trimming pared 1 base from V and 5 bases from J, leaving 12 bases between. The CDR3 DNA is TGCGCCAGCAGCTTGACATTCATGGAGACTGAAGCTTTCTTT. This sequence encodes CASSLTFMETEAFF. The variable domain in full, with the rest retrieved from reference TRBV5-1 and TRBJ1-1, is KAGVTQTPRYLIKTRGQQVTLSCSPISGHRSVSWYQQTPGQGLQFLFEYFSETQRNKGNFPGRFSGRQFSNSRSEMNVSTLELGDSALYLCASSLTFMETEAFFGQGTRLTVV.

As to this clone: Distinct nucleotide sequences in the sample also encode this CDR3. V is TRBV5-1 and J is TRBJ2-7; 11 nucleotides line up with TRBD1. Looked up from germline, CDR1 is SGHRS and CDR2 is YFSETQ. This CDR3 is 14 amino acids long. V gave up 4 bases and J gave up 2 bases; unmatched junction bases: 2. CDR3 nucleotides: TGCGCCAGCAGCCGGGACAGGGGGACCTACGAGCAGTACTTC. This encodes CASSRDRGTYEQYF.

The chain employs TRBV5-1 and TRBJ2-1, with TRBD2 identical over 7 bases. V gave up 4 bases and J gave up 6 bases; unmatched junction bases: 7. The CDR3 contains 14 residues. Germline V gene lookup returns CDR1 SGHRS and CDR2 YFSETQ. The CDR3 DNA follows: TGCGCCAGCAGCGTACCCGGGACTACCAATGAGCAGTTCTTC. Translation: CASSVPGTTNEQFF.

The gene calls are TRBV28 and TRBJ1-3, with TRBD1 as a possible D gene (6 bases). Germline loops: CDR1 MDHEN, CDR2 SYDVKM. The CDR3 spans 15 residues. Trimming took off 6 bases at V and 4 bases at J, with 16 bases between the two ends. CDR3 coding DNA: TGTGCCAGCAGCCATTCAGGGGATTTCGGAAACACCATATATTTT. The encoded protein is CASSHSGDFGNTIYF.

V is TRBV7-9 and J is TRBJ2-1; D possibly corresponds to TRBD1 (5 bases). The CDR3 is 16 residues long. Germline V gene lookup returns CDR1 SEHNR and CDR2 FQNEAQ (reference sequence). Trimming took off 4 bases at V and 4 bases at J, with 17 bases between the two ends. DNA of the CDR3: TGTGCCAGCAGCTCAGTACAGGTTGCTCCTTACAATGAGCAGTTCTTC. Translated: CASSSVQVAPYNEQFF.

DNA of the CDR3: TGTGCCAGCAGCTCCCTGGACAGGCAGCCGAATCAGCCCCAGCATTTT. It codes for CASSSLDRQPNQPQHF. The rearrangement links TRBV5-6 to TRBJ1-5, with TRBD1 matching over 7 bases. Germline CDR1 is SGHDT and CDR2 is YYEEEE. Unmatched junction bases numbered 10, after V lost 3 bases and J lost 4 bases. CDR3 length: 16 residues.